The present T cell receptor beta chain was sequenced within a study of cytomegalovirus exposure and HLA in healthy donors. The PCR had 60 Vbeta and 13 Jbeta primers. Only in-frame clones appear in the TCRdb table, and some are missing; sequencing was by immunoSEQ multiplex PCR. The sample records 250,000 to 350,000 clones, around nine tenths being singletons. Germline CDR1 and CDR2: SGHRS and YFSETQ. The ends lost 4 bases at V and 3 bases at J; junction bases unmatched: 3. CDR3 length equals 14 residues. The chain employs TRBV5-1 and TRBJ1-4, with 7 bases identical to TRBD1. The TCR comes from a woman aged 18 to 35 in good health and CMV-seronegative. Sample: PBMCs. The CDR3, as DNA: TGCGCCAGCAGCCCCGGGACAGCTAATGAAAAACTGTTTTTT. This translates into CASSPGTANEKLFF.